Presented here are 12 T cell receptor beta chains from one specimen sequenced in a study of tumor-infiltrating lymphocytes in localized non-small cell lung cancer (dated by TCRdb to the early 2020s). Libraries came from the immunoSEQ multiplex PCR assay. TCRdb provides this immuneACCESS table in a form limited to in-frame rearrangements. Some clones are lacking; in checked studies, under half of them reflect an unresolved V gene, and why the rest are absent is not known. A total of about 12,000 clones appear in this sample, under 90% of them only once. Under 10% of the sample is taken by the ten largest. The sequencing sample was made of lung tumor tissue. Every receptor here comes from a human donor with non-small cell lung cancer.

By share of the sample, this clone is medium-sized. The chain is built from TRBV15 and TRBJ2-5; TRBD2 agrees at 7 bases. This CDR3 spans 14 amino acids. Losses at the gene ends were 0 bases for V and 5 bases for J; bases not matched to a gene: 3. The germline CDR1 and CDR2 sequences are LNHNV and YYDKDF (reference sequence). In DNA form, the CDR3 reads TGTGCCACCAGCAGAGATCAGGGAGGGGAGACCCAGTACTTC. Encoded protein: CATSRDQGGETQYF.

V gene TRBV4-2 combines with J gene TRBJ2-2; D tentatively reads TRBD1 or TRBD2 (7 bases each). Germline-derived CDR1 and CDR2 are LGHNA and YNFKEQ. This CDR3 spans 16 amino acids. Trimming removed 4 bases from V and 0 bases from J, with 12 bases in between. DNA for the CDR3: TGTGCCAGCAGCCTCCAGGGGGGGACGAACACCGGGGAGCTGTTTTTT. The encoded protein is CASSLQGGTNTGELFF.

J is TRBJ2-7 and V is TRBV30; no clear D gene. The CDR3 covers 12 residues. Between the trimmed V and J ends, which lost 1 base and 3 bases, there was a span of 7 bases. Per germline, CDR1 GTSNPN and CDR2 SVGIG (reference sequence). DNA for the CDR3: TGTGCCTGGAGTGCCGCTATCTACGAGCAGTACTTC. It yields the protein CAWSAAIYEQYF. Variable domain in full (rest from reference TRBV30 and TRBJ2-7): SQTIHQWPATLVQPVGSPLSLECTVEGTSNPNLYWYRQAAGRGLQLLFYSVGIGQISSEVPQNLSASRPQDRQFILSSKKLLLSDSGFYLCAWSAAIYEQYFGPGTRLTVT.

This sequence joins TRBV9 and TRBJ1-2; 9 bases align to TRBD1. J gave up 2 bases and V 4 bases, and 9 bases lay outside the gene matches. CDR1 is SGDLS and CDR2 is YYNGEE in the germline V gene. The CDR3 has 16 amino acids. CDR3 DNA: TGTGCCAGCAGCCACCTCACCGGGACAGGGAACTATGGCTACACCTTC. Translating gives CASSHLTGTGNYGYTF. The whole variable domain, filled in from reference TRBV9 and TRBJ1-2, reads DSGVTQTPKHLITATGQRVTLRCSPRSGDLSVYWYQQSLDQGLQFLIQYYNGEERAKGNILERFSAQQFPDLHSELNLSSLELGDSALYFCASSHLTGTGNYGYTFGSGTRLTVV.

The chain carries TRBV7-9 and TRBJ2-1; weak D call: TRBD2 (6 bases). Germline assignment: CDR1 SEHNR and CDR2 FQNEAQ (reference sequence). The CDR3 is made up of 16 amino acids. With 5 bases removed from V and 4 bases from J, the gap between germline ends came to 18 bases. CDR3 in DNA: TGTGCCAGCAGCCCCCGATTACTAGCAGGATACAATGAGCAGTTCTTC. Translated, it gives CASSPRLLAGYNEQFF.

The sample holds one count of this clone. As DNA, the CDR3 is TGTGCCAGCAGTGAACTCGGCGGTGCTAGCGGGAGGGTGAATGAGCAGTTCTTC. Protein: CASSELGGASGRVNEQFF. The chain uses TRBV6-1 and TRBJ2-1, with 12 bases fitting TRBD2. The CDR3 is 18 residues long. V was pared by 2 bases and J by 7 bases, with 12 bases of the junction left unmatched. Germline CDR1 reads MNHNS; CDR2 reads SASEGT.

This clone was counted a single time. The rearrangement joins TRBV29-1 to TRBJ2-5; 7 bases agree with TRBD1. J was trimmed by 2 bases and V by 2 bases; bases with no gene match: 2. This CDR3 has 13 amino acids. Germline V gene data show CDR1 as SQVTM and CDR2 as ANQGSEA. CDR3 region: CSVERDRQETQYF. The DNA of the CDR3 is TGCAGCGTTGAACGGGACAGACAAGAGACCCAGTACTTC.

The sample holds one count of this clone. This chain connects TRBV7-9 to TRBJ2-5, with TRBD2 matching 7 bases. After removal of 1 base from V and 1 base from J, the junction contained 6 bases not matched to a gene. In germline, CDR1 is SEHNR, CDR2 FQNEAQ (reference sequence). The length of the CDR3 is 16 residues. The CDR3 DNA reads TGTGCCAGCAGCTTAGGGTTTAGCGGGTCCCAAGAGACCCAGTACTTC. It codes for CASSLGFSGSQETQYF.

This chain links TRBV6-6 with TRBJ1-2; the D gene is possibly TRBD1 (5 bases). Germline lookup yields CDR1 MNHNY and CDR2 SVGAGI (reference sequence). The CDR3 is 13 residues long. Trimming removed 2 bases at V and 8 bases at J, with 12 bases between. DNA of the CDR3: TGTGCCAGCAGTTACCTCCAGGGCAGCGGCTACACCTTC. Translated: CASSYLQGSGYTF.

V and J are TRBV4-1 and TRBJ2-1, with D possibly being TRBD1 or TRBD2 (5 bases each). The V gene's germline CDR1 is MGHRA and CDR2 YSYEKL. Trimming removed 1 base from V and 13 bases from J, with 17 bases in between. CDR3 length: 14 amino acids. CDR3 nucleotide sequence: TGCGCCAGCAGCCAAGTCCCACTAGGGGATTATCAGTTCTTC. This gives the protein CASSQVPLGDYQFF.

The rearrangement joins TRBV7-8 to TRBJ2-5; D possibly corresponds to TRBD2 (6 bases). Germline-derived CDR1 and CDR2 are SGHVS and FQNEAQ. CDR3 length equals 14 residues. The V end was cut by 7 bases, the J end by 7 bases, with 19 bases between. The CDR3, as DNA: TGTGCCAGCACCGAAATGGAGGGGCTGGGGACCCAGTACTTC. Its translation is CASTEMEGLGTQYF. Looking up the rest from reference TRBV7-8 and TRBJ2-5 gives the full variable domain: GAGVSQSPRYKVAKRGQDVALRCDPISGHVSLFWYQQALGQGPEFLTYFQNEAQLDKSGLPSDRFFAERPEGSVSTLKIQRTQQEDSAVYLCASTEMEGLGTQYFGPGTRLLVL.

Only one count was recorded for this clone. J is TRBJ2-7 and V is TRBV30; D gene uncertain. This CDR3 comprises 14 residues. Germline V gene lookup returns CDR1 GTSNPN and CDR2 SVGIG (reference sequence). V dropped 2 bases and J dropped 3 bases, with 14 bases sitting between them. Written as DNA, the CDR3 is TGTGCCTGGAGTAGGAGTCGGGCCCACTACGAGCAGTACTTC. This gives the protein CAWSRSRAHYEQYF. The full variable domain, rest sourced from reference TRBV30 and TRBJ2-7, is SQTIHQWPATLVQPVGSPLSLECTVEGTSNPNLYWYRQAAGRGLQLLFYSVGIGQISSEVPQNLSASRPQDRQFILSSKKLLLSDSGFYLCAWSRSRAHYEQYFGPGTRLTVT.